Listed here are 13 T cell receptor beta chains from one sample, sequenced in a study of blood T cell repertoires in COVID-19. Sequenced by immunoSEQ multiplex PCR; TCRdb stores in-frame clones only, minus some. This repertoire shows more than 300,000 clones, approximately 92% found once; its top ten account for around a sixth. Sequencing was performed on PBMCs or T cells enriched from blood (not recorded which). These receptors were taken from a woman aged 25 to 39 who had recovered from COVID-19.

The gene calls are TRBV5-1 and TRBJ2-7; 8 nucleotides line up with TRBD1. J gave up 0 bases and V 4 bases, and 3 bases lay outside the gene matches. This CDR3 region has 14 residues. Germline-derived CDR1 and CDR2 are SGHRS and YFSETQ. The CDR3 spells CASSTGTGSYEQYF. The CDR3 DNA reads TGCGCCAGCAGCACTGGGACAGGCTCCTACGAGCAGTACTTC.

The J gene is TRBJ1-5, the V gene TRBV3-1 (or the pseudogene TRBV3-2); D is uncertain. The V and J ends lost 2 bases and 8 bases respectively, with 7 bases between them. Germline V gene data show CDR1 as LGHDT and CDR2 as YNNKEL (reference sequence). The CDR3 consists of 12 residues. The DNA for the CDR3 is TGTGCCAGCAGCCAACCGGGTGAGCCCCAGCATTTT. It translates to CASSQPGEPQHF.

This clone was seen once. V usage is TRBV11-2 and J usage is TRBJ1-5; 7 bases line up with TRBD1. The CDR3 is 14 residues long. In germline, CDR1 is SGHAT, CDR2 FQNNGV. With 6 bases clipped from V and 4 bases from J, the junction kept 6 bases outside the gene matches. The CDR3 loop is CASSPGGGNQPQHF. CDR3 bases: TGTGCCAGCAGTCCAGGGGGAGGTAATCAGCCCCAGCATTTT.

The J gene is TRBJ2-1, the V gene TRBV7-3; 14 bases are a match to TRBD2. This CDR3 spans 18 amino acids. V was clipped by 5 bases and J by 7 bases; unmatched bases: 13. Germline loops: CDR1 SGHTA, CDR2 FQGTGA. The CDR3 loop is CASSQGLAGVSFGNEQFF. The DNA of the CDR3 is TGTGCCAGCAGCCAGGGACTAGCGGGAGTTTCCTTTGGGAATGAGCAGTTCTTC.

The chain joins TRBV29-1 to TRBJ1-1, with TRBD1 matching 8 bases. Per germline, CDR1 SQVTM and CDR2 ANQGSEA. The V and J ends lost 7 bases and 3 bases, in that order; junction bases with no gene match: 7. The CDR3 is 13 residues long. The CDR3 bases are TGCAGCGGCTCGACAGGGGCGTACACTGAAGCTTTCTTT. Its protein is CSGSTGAYTEAFF.

The rearrangement links TRBV28 to TRBJ2-7; D gene uncertain. The CDR3 length is 15 residues. Germline loops: CDR1 MDHEN, CDR2 SYDVKM. Trimming shortened V by 6 bases and J by 2 bases, and 17 bases separated the two germline ends. In nucleotides, the CDR3 is TGTGCCAGCAGACTACCCGCGGCCCCCCCCTACGAGCAGTACTTC. Translating gives CASRLPAAPPYEQYF.

This clone occurred once. The V call is TRBV9, the J call TRBJ1-2; D unclear. Looked up from germline, CDR1 is SGDLS and CDR2 is YYNGEE. The V end lost 3 bases, the J end lost 1 base, and 4 bases lay between the germline ends. The CDR3 sequence is 12 residues long. As DNA, the CDR3 is TGTGCCAGCAGCGAACTTAACTATGGCTACACCTTC. Protein product: CASSELNYGYTF.

This clone appeared once. V gene TRBV28 combines with J gene TRBJ2-7; tentative D call: TRBD2 (6 bases). CDR3 length: 14 amino acids. Germline CDR1 is MDHEN and CDR2 is SYDVKM. Trimming took off 5 bases at V and 3 bases at J, with 14 bases between the two ends. The CDR3 region is CASSVPLAFYEQYF. As DNA, the CDR3 is TGTGCCAGCAGTGTACCTCTAGCGTTCTACGAGCAGTACTTC.

The chain joins TRBV11-3 to TRBJ1-6; TRBD1 matches 10 bases. The germline gives CDR1 SGHNT, CDR2 YENEEA. This CDR3 has 19 amino acids. Losses at the gene ends were 4 bases for V and 4 bases for J; bases not matched to a gene: 13. In DNA, the CDR3 is TGTGCCAGCAGCTCCGAAGGTACGACAGGGGGCAATTATAATTCACCCCTCCACTTT. Translated: CASSSEGTTGGNYNSPLHF.

The chain couples TRBV7-3 to TRBJ1-6, with D unclear. The CDR3 runs to 13 residues. Trimming left V 5 bases short and J 9 bases short, with 11 bases between. Germline V CDR1 and CDR2: SGHTA, FQGTGA. The CDR3 bases are TGTGCCAGCAGCCTCGAGGATCGTTCACCCCTCCACTTT. Translated, it gives CASSLEDRSPLHF.

V is TRBV9 and J is TRBJ1-2; no definite D call. From germline, CDR1 is SGDLS and CDR2 YYNGEE. The germline V and J ends were trimmed by 3 bases and 8 bases, with 20 bases remaining between them. This CDR3 is built from 15 residues. The CDR3 DNA reads TGTGCCAGCAGCGGGGAACCGGGGAGTCCTGCGGGCTACACCTTC. The encoded protein is CASSGEPGSPAGYTF.

The CDR3 coding sequence is TGCAGCGTTGAAGCGAACAGGGGAGAGACCCAGTACTTC. Amino acid sequence: CSVEANRGETQYF. The chain recombines TRBV29-1 with TRBJ2-5; the match to TRBD1 covers 7 bases. The CDR3 is 13 amino acids. The germline V gene has CDR1 SQVTM and CDR2 ANQGSEA. Trimming at V came to 1 base and at J to 4 bases, leaving 3 bases not matched to a gene.

The chain is built from TRBV11-2 and TRBJ2-7; 12 nucleotides agree with TRBD2. The CDR3 is made up of 16 amino acids. Unmatched junction bases numbered 3, after V lost 0 bases and J lost 3 bases. Germline-derived CDR1 and CDR2 are SGHAT and FQNNGV. The chain's CDR3 is CASSLEGTSGYYEQYF. CDR3 nucleotide sequence: TGTGCCAGCAGCTTAGAAGGGACTAGCGGGTACTACGAGCAGTACTTC.